The rows below give T cell receptor beta chains drawn from one sample of a study of radiotherapy plus CTLA-4 blockade in lung cancer. Sequencing used immunoSEQ multiplex PCR; TCRdb keeps in-frame clones, though not all of them. The table lists over 85,000 clones, 65% to 80% of them singletons. The material was peripheral blood, obtained from a patient treated with radiotherapy plus ipilimumab. These receptors all stem from a human donor with non-small cell lung cancer who had a partial response to radiotherapy plus ipilimumab. Some clones in this sample may be carry-over from other donors' samples. Both conserved end residues are part of each CDR3. The order of the fields is J gene, clone size, V gene, CDR3 protein. Some rows mark clone size as missing; the rest say once, few, many or name a class of expanded clone.

>TRBJ2-3|-|TRBV9
CASSGRESPRTDTQYF
>TRBJ1-1|-|TRBV5-1
CASSSGQGVTEAFF
>TRBJ2-3|-|TRBV6-5
CASSYTIDSTDTQYF
>TRBJ2-5|-|TRBV15
CATSSGQGRGQETQYF
>TRBJ2-5|-|TRBV28
CASSPLREETQYF
>-|-|TRBV4-2
CASSQGQGTYEQYF
>TRBJ2-3|-|TRBV5-4
CASSSRGGTDTQYF
>TRBJ2-2|-|TRBV4-2
CASSQETQGYGTGELFF
>TRBJ2-3|-|TRBV7-7
CASSPQGAGDTQYF
>TRBJ2-5|-|TRBV7-2
CASSLGDRAGGRETQYF
>TRBJ2-5|-|TRBV2
CASSVSARRRTTAEETQYF
>TRBJ2-3|-|TRBV7-2
CASSPGGQQVTQYF
>TRBJ2-2|once|TRBV7-8
CASSLEGRRVNTGELFF
>TRBJ2-2|-|TRBV7-2
CASSSGQWTGELFF
>TRBJ1-1|once|TRBV29-1
CSVERGGMNTEAFF
>TRBJ2-7|-|TRBV5-1
CASSSPGGGPGEQYF
>TRBJ2-2|many|TRBV15
CATSRDWEGHTGELFF
>TRBJ2-2|-|TRBV11-2
CASSFHRGPNTGELFF
>TRBJ2-7|-|TRBV6-1
CASRQIRGREQYF
>TRBJ2-7|few|TRBV6-1
CASSIGTSGGYEQYF
>TRBJ2-3|-|TRBV7-6
CASSLFPASGGTDTQYF
>TRBJ2-7|once|TRBV30
CAWSKGTSSSYEQYF
>TRBJ2-7|-|TRBV5-1
CASSVVVAGGGEQYF
>TRBJ2-3|-|TRBV7-2
CASSLGGPSTDTQYF
>TRBJ2-7|-|TRBV5-4
CASSSWPQGRFPYEQYF
>TRBJ2-1|-|TRBV6-5
CASSFTGEQFF
>TRBJ1-6|-|TRBV4-3
CASSQELQAYSPLHF
>TRBJ2-3|-|TRBV2
CASKPRETDTQYF
>TRBJ2-5|-|TRBV6-1
CASSENLRQAYFQETQYF
>TRBJ2-7|-|TRBV18
CASSSETHTSPQYF
>TRBJ1-2|-|TRBV9
CASSERDRVYYGYTF
>TRBJ2-7|-|TRBV30
CAWSPGGLIEQYF
>TRBJ2-7|-|TRBV28
CASSRPGQGNYEQYF
>TRBJ2-7|few|TRBV7-2
CASSLNLVAYEQYF
>TRBJ1-6|-|TRBV6-6
CASSSTGAHNSPLHF
>TRBJ2-2|-|TRBV6-6
CASSYLGLAGGGELFF
>TRBJ1-5|once|TRBV20-1
CSARAGQQHF
>TRBJ1-1|-|TRBV6-6
CASSYGTGGNTEAFF
>TRBJ2-7|few|TRBV7-2
CASSFANGAYEQYF
>TRBJ2-3|-|TRBV7-2
CASSTGTSGGQDTQYF
>-|-|TRBV6-5
CASSNRASGGEQYF
>TRBJ1-3|many|TRBV6-1
CASSLGGYSGNTIYF
>TRBJ1-1|once|TRBV19
CASSIDHRAAFF
>TRBJ1-1|medium-sized|TRBV21-1
CASTSRGTEAFF
>TRBJ1-6|-|TRBV6-5
CASTPKGQGSSPLHF
>TRBJ2-5|-|TRBV5-1
CASSPSGQLNQETQYF
>TRBJ2-5|-|TRBV9
CASSVGGTYFQETQYF
>TRBJ1-1|-|TRBV20-1
CSGPGDTEAFF
>TRBJ2-7|-|TRBV28
CASSLPTSGPSYEQYF
>TRBJ2-5|-|TRBV7-9
CASDGGDMRETQYF
>TRBJ2-7|once|TRBV6-4
CASSDSGLDEQYF
>TRBJ2-5|-|TRBV2
CASRILGGGQETQYF
>TRBJ1-6|-|TRBV19
CASSIAETGLSPLHF
>TRBJ2-6|-|TRBV7-2
CASSLGGARGRGANVLTF
>TRBJ1-1|-|TRBV5-4
CASSLFAADEAFF
>TRBJ1-1|once|TRBV7-3
CASSPAGGNTEAFF
>TRBJ1-1|-|TRBV27
CASSRRGPDTEAFF